This T cell receptor (beta chain) was observed in a study of blood T cell repertoires in COVID-19. In the original analysis: Nucleated cell counts were estimated from reference gene primer amplification. Repertoires were generated with immunoSEQ multiplex PCR, while TCRdb's copy carries only in-frame clones and drops some. V, J and clone size were drawn from that table, and D and trimming were deduced from the DNA. The repertoire holds 85,000 to 110,000 clones, with roughly 87% as singletons. The CDR3 has 13 amino acids. The germline CDR1 and CDR2 sequences are LNHDA and SQIVND (reference sequence). Deletions cut 5 bases from V and 0 bases from J, with 7 bases between.

The sample was peripheral blood. This clonotype was obtained from a human donor in a cohort sampled during active COVID-19. The V and J genes are TRBV19 and TRBJ1-2, with D unresolved. In DNA, the CDR3 is TGTGCCAGTAGTTGGGCCGCTAACTATGGCTACACCTTC. This codes for CASSWAANYGYTF.